This entry describes one TCR beta chain. Its antigen remains unknown. This specimen comes from a study of long-term antiretroviral therapy in people with HIV. General study findings and limits: Repertoires from HIV showed CDR3 length ranges narrower than those of controls. Clonotypes expanded prior to ART showed repertoire dominance at all sampled time points.

The length of the CDR3 is 15 residues. V lost 7 bases to trimming and J lost 1 base, with 13 bases between them. Germline values: CDR1 MDHEN, CDR2 SYDVKM. The authors ran the immunoSEQ assay, v3.0, at survey level. Clones were read by immunoSEQ multiplex PCR, and TCRdb kept only the in-frame ones, dropping some. The sample has 27,000 or so clones, 65% to 90% seen once. The chain recombines TRBV28 with TRBJ1-4; D remains ambiguous. The source was unsorted PBMCs, collected 1.2 years after starting antiretroviral therapy. The source of this sequence is a man between 45 and 60 years old with HIV. The CDR3 loop is CASKRTRVTNEKLFF. CDR3 nucleotide sequence: TGTGCCAGCAAGAGGACCCGGGTAACTAATGAAAAACTGTTTTTT.